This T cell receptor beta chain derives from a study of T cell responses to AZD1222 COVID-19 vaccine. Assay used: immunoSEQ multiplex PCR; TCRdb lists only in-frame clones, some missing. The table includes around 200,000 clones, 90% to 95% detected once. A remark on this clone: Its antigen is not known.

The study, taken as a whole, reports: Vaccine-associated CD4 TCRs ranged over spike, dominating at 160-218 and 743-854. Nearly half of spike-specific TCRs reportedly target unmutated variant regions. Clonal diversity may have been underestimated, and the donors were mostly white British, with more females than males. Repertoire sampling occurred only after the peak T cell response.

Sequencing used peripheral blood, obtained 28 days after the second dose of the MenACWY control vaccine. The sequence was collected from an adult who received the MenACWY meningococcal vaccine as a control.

Here the CDR3 DNA reads TGCAGCGTTGCGGCCGGACATAGCAATCAGCCCCAGCATTTT. Translation gives CSVAAGHSNQPQHF. The chain is built from TRBV29-1 and TRBJ1-5, with TRBD1 as a possible D gene (5 bases). The CDR3 is made up of 14 amino acids. Deletions cut 4 bases from V and 0 bases from J, with 10 bases between. CDR1 is SQVTM, CDR2 ANQGSEA, per germline.